These T cell receptor beta chains were read from a single sample in a study of beta chain features in type 1 diabetes. The table came from immunoSEQ multiplex PCR; TCRdb's copy has only in-frame clones and leaves some out. The table has under 300,000 clones, around 16% seen once. Sequenced sample: naive CD4+ T cells from blood. These receptor sequences come from a young man with type 1 diabetes. Each CDR3 is given with its conserved first and last residue. D genes are given only for firm matches. Clone size is stated in some rows and not others, as once, few, many or a class when expanded.

clone_size	d_call	v_call	j_call	cdr3_aa	cdr3_nt
few	TRBD1	TRBV10-3	TRBJ2-5	CAISGTGVYAQETQYF	TGTGCCATCAGTGGAACAGGGGTTTACGCACAAGAGACCCAGTACTTC
-	TRBD2	TRBV19	TRBJ2-7	CASKSGSSYEQYF	TGTGCCAGTAAGAGCGGGAGCTCCTACGAGCAGTACTTC
few	-	TRBV29-1	TRBJ2-3	CSPRDSGTDTQYF	TGCAGCCCCCGGGACTCCGGCACAGATACGCAGTATTTT
-	-	TRBV5-1	TRBJ2-7	CASSLVSGPEYEQYF	TGCGCCAGCAGCTTGGTATCGGGGCCAGAGTACGAGCAGTACTTC
-	-	TRBV10-3	TRBJ1-1	CAISDGTSLNTEAFF	TGTGCCATCAGCGATGGAACTAGCCTCAACACTGAAGCTTTCTTT
-	TRBD2	TRBV29-1	TRBJ2-5	CSLREGVVETQYF	TGCAGCCTTCGGGAGGGGGTCGTAGAGACCCAGTACTTC
-	TRBD2	TRBV9	TRBJ2-7	CASSRTGLIAYEQYF	TGTGCCAGCAGCCGTACGGGACTAATAGCCTACGAGCAGTACTTC
-	TRBD2	TRBV10-3	TRBJ2-3	CAITAGLAVDTQYF	TGTGCCATCACCGCGGGACTAGCCGTGGATACGCAGTATTTT
-	-	TRBV28	TRBJ2-1	CASSSPPRTALHNEQFF	TGTGCCAGCAGTTCCCCACCCCGGACAGCTTTACACAATGAGCAGTTCTTC
-	TRBD2	TRBV7-8	TRBJ2-4	CASSLGGRENIQYF	TGTGCCAGCAGCTTAGGCGGGAGAGAGAACATTCAGTACTTC
-	TRBD1	TRBV18	TRBJ1-1	CASSPQGRNTEAFF	TGTGCCAGCTCTCCACAGGGGAGGAACACTGAAGCTTTCTTT
-	-	TRBV30	TRBJ1-2	CAWSPGLRGGYTF	TGTGCCTGGAGCCCGGGACTTCGGGGTGGCTACACCTTC
-	-	TRBV7-2	TRBJ2-3	CASSLITDTQYF	TGTGCCAGCAGCTTAATCACAGATACGCAGTATTTT
-	TRBD2	TRBV5-1	TRBJ2-3	CASSSKLAGVSDTQYF	TGCGCCAGCAGCTCGAAACTAGCGGGAGTCAGCGATACGCAGTATTTT
-	-	TRBV29-1	TRBJ2-5	CSVQGRITETQYF	TGCAGCGTTCAGGGCCGGATAACAGAGACCCAGTACTTC
few	-	TRBV5-1	TRBJ2-3	CASSLLPSPNSDTQYF	TGCGCCAGCAGCTTGCTGCCTAGCCCGAACTCAGATACGCAGTATTTT
-	-	TRBV13	TRBJ2-7	CASSLRGYEQYF	TGTGCCAGCAGCTTAAGAGGGTACGAGCAGTACTTC
-	TRBD2	TRBV29-1	TRBJ2-7	CSVTSGAGSSYEQYF	TGCAGCGTTACTAGCGGTGCGGGGAGCTCCTACGAGCAGTACTTC
-	-	TRBV20-1	TRBJ2-7	CSAKISYEQYF	TGCAGTGCCAAGATCTCCTACGAGCAGTACTTC
few	-	TRBV28	TRBJ1-2	CASSLGRGYGYTF	TGTGCCAGCAGCCTCGGGCGGGGCTATGGCTACACCTTC
few	-	TRBV29-1	TRBJ1-1	CSARGPEAFF	TGCAGCGCCAGGGGTCCTGAAGCTTTCTTT
-	-	TRBV27	TRBJ2-3	CASSLAGDPSDTQYF	TGTGCCAGCAGTTTGGCAGGGGATCCCTCAGATACGCAGTATTTT
-	-	TRBV9	TRBJ1-4	CASSVGQNEKLFF	TGTGCCAGCAGCGTCGGACAAAATGAAAAACTGTTTTTT
few	-	TRBV6-5	TRBJ2-7	CASSYSRDLPSEQYF	TGTGCCAGCAGTTACTCCAGAGACTTACCGTCCGAGCAGTACTTC
few	-	TRBV25-1	TRBJ2-1	CASSEVASSYNEQFF	TGTGCCAGCAGTGAAGTCGCAAGCTCCTACAATGAGCAGTTCTTC
-	TRBD1	TRBV9	TRBJ2-6	CASSAGQSSGANVLTF	TGTGCCAGCAGCGCGGGACAGAGCTCTGGGGCCAACGTCCTGACTTTC
-	-	TRBV7-6	TRBJ2-7	CASSPGYEQYF	TGTGCCAGCAGCCCAGGGTACGAGCAGTACTTC
-	TRBD1	TRBV6-1	TRBJ2-2	CASTPWTGTSGELFF	TGTGCCAGCACGCCCTGGACAGGGACGTCCGGGGAGCTGTTTTTT
-	-	TRBV23-1	TRBJ2-3	CAGRGPRTETDTQYF	TGCGCCGGACGGGGCCCAAGGACGGAGACAGATACGCAGTATTTT
few	TRBD2	TRBV9	TRBJ2-7	CASSPPGTSAYEQYF	TGTGCCAGCAGCCCCCCCGGGACTAGCGCCTACGAGCAGTACTTC
few	-	TRBV6-5	TRBJ2-7	CASSFRGIYEQYF	TGTGCCAGCAGTTTCCGGGGAATCTACGAGCAGTACTTC
few	TRBD2	TRBV4-1	TRBJ2-5	CASSRGSSGQETQYF	TGCGCCAGCAGTAGGGGATCTAGCGGCCAAGAGACCCAGTACTTC
-	-	TRBV13	TRBJ2-1	CASSSLDRRTNNEQFF	TGTGCCAGCAGCTCCTTAGACAGGAGGACTAACAATGAGCAGTTCTTC